The 2 T cell receptor beta chains below all came from one sample that was sequenced in a study of spatial heterogeneity in lung cancer. TCRdb reprocessed the 5' RACE reads via MiXCR and lists one record per CDR3 protein. The sample shows 8,500 to 14,000 distinct CDR3 sequences, 3.5% to 4% of them seen only once. Time point indicated: sample taken at primary tumor resection. Frozen PBMC, nontumor lung or tumor provided whole RNA, which was sequenced unsorted. The sample in question was normal lung tissue next to the tumor, obtained at surgery. Every receptor here comes from a male donor with early-stage non-small cell lung cancer.

Many counts were recorded for this clonotype. A library prepared for alpha chains yielded this beta chain as an off-target read; its size is of little meaning. The rearrangement uses TRBV5-1 and TRBJ2-1; 7 nucleotides match TRBD2. The V and J ends lost 5 bases and 10 bases, in that order; junction bases with no gene match: 12. The CDR3 length is 14 residues. Germline CDR1 and CDR2: SGHRS and YFSETQ. The CDR3 sequence: CASSSGPTSLEQFF. Here the CDR3 DNA reads TGCGCCAGCAGTTCTGGTCCGACTAGCCTCGAGCAGTTCTTC.

This clonotype was observed many times. This beta chain came through as a stray read in a library set up for alpha chains, and its size says little. The genes are TRBV20-1 and TRBJ2-7, with unresolved D. Trimming left V 0 bases short and J 4 bases short, with 1 base between. Looked up from germline, CDR1 is DFQATT and CDR2 is SNEGSKA (reference sequence). CDR3 length: 10 residues. The CDR3 coding sequence is TGCAGTGCTAGAGAATACGAGCAGTACTTC. This encodes CSAREYEQYF.